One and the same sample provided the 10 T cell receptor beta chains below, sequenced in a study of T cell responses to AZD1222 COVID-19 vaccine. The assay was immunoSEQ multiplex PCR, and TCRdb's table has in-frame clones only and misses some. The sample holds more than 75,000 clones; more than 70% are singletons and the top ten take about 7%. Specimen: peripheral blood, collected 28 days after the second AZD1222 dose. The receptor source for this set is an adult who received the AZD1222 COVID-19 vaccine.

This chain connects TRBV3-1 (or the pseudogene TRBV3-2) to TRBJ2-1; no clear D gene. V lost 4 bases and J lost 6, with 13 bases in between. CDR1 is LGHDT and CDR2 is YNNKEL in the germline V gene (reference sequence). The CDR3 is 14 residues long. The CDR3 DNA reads TGTGCCAGCAGCCGAGAGATGGTTGGCAATGAGCAGTTCTTC. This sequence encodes CASSREMVGNEQFF.

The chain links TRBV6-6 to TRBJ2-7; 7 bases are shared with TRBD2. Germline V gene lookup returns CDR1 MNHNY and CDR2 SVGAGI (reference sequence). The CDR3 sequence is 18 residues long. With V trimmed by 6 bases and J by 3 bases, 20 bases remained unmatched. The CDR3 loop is CASSRSGTTHLPNYEQYF. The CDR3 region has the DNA TGTGCCAGCAGCCGATCCGGGACTACCCATCTCCCCAACTACGAGCAGTACTTC.

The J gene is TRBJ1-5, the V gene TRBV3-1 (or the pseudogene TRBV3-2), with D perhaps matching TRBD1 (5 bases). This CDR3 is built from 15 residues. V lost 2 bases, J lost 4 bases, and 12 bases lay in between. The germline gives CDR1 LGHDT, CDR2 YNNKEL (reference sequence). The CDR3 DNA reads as TGTGCCAGCAGCCAACGGGGCAGGAGAAATCAGCCCCAGCATTTT. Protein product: CASSQRGRRNQPQHF.

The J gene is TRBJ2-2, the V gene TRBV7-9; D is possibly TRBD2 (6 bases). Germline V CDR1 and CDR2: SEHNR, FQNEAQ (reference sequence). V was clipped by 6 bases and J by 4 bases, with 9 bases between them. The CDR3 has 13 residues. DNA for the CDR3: TGTGCCAGCAGGGTCGGGAGCACCGGGGAGCTGTTTTTT. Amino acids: CASRVGSTGELFF.

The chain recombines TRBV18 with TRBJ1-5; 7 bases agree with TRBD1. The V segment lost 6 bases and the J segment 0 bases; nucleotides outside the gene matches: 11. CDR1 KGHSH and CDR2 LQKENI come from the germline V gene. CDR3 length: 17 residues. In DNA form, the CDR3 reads TGTGCCAGCTCTCGAGGACAGGCCCCGTATAGCAATCAGCCCCAGCATTTT. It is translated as CASSRGQAPYSNQPQHF.

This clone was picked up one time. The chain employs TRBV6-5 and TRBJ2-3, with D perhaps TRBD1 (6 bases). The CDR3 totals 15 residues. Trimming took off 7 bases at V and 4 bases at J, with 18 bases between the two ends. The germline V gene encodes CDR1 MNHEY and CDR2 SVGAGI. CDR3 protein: CASTWRTVRADTQYF. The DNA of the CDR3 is TGTGCCAGCACCTGGAGGACAGTCAGGGCAGATACGCAGTATTTT.

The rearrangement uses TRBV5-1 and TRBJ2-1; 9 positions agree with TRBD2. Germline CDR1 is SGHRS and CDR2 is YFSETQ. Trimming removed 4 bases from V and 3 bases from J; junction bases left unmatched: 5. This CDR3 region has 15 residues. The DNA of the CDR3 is TGCGCCAGCAGCGAAGTAGCGGGAGTCTACAATGAGCAGTTCTTC. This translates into CASSEVAGVYNEQFF. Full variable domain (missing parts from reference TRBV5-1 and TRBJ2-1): KAGVTQTPRYLIKTRGQQVTLSCSPISGHRSVSWYQQTPGQGLQFLFEYFSETQRNKGNFPGRFSGRQFSNSRSEMNVSTLELGDSALYLCASSEVAGVYNEQFFGPGTRLTVL.

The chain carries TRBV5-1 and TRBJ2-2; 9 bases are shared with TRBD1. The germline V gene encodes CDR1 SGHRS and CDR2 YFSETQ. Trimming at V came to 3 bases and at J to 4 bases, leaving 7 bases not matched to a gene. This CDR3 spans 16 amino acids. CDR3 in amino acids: CASSSTGGGSTGELFF. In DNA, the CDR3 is TGCGCCAGCAGCTCGACAGGGGGAGGTAGCACCGGGGAGCTGTTTTTT.

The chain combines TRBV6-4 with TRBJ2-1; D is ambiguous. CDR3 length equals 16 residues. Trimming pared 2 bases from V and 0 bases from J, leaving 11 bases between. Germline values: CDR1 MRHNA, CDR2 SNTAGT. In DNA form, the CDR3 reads TGTGCCAGCAGTGACGGTGCGGTGAGCTCCTACAATGAGCAGTTCTTC. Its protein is CASSDGAVSSYNEQFF.

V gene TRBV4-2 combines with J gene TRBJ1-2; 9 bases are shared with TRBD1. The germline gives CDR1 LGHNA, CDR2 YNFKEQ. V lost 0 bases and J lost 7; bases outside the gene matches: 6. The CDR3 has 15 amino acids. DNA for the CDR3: TGTGCCAGCAGCCAAGAGTTGGACAGGGGCCCTGGCTACACCTTC. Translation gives CASSQELDRGPGYTF.